The text below deals with one T cell receptor (beta chain). Individuals selected for sequencing had exhibited CD8+CD57+ cell expansion on flow cytometry. As a group, the patients uniformly had severe acquired aplastic anemia. The data derive from a study of CD8+CD57+ T cells in acquired aplastic anemia. There are 16 residues in the CDR3. Germline CDR1 and CDR2: KGHDR and SFDVKD. V lost 4 bases to trimming and J lost 2 bases, with 17 bases between them. For CDR3 and TCR beta VDJ profiling, genomic DNA was the template used. MiXCR was run by TCRdb on the reads, yielding one entry per CDR3 protein. The table records 200,000 to 250,000 distinct CDR3 sequences, approximately 65% of them present only once.

The sequencing input was sorted CD4+, CD8+, or CD8+CD57+ T cells (not recorded which) from PBMCs. The chain couples TRBV24-1 to TRBJ2-7; TRBD1 is a possible D gene (6 bases). The receptor comes from a human donor with aplastic anemia. The CDR3 spells CATSDPRQEGTYEQYF. CDR3 nucleotide sequence: TGTGCCACCAGTGACCCCCGACAGGAAGGTACCTACGAGCAGTACTTC.